The clone carrying this TCR beta chain was observed a few times. Its target is not known. TCR beta rearrangements were amplified from peripheral blood genomic DNA. This sample is drawn from a study of T cell repertoires in aging, cancer and after chemotherapy. Study information: Six age groups, ranging from 30 or younger to 70 or older, included the donors. Study-wide results and limits: Rebound thymic output was suggested by rising median generation probability during chemotherapy in each cancer cohort. Loss of evenness, beyond lost richness, contributed to age-related TCR diversity decline in cancer patients.

Trimming shortened V by 5 bases and J by 3 bases, and 17 bases separated the two germline ends. The CDR3 consists of 15 residues. Germline lookup yields CDR1 SGHAT and CDR2 FQDESV (reference sequence). TRB rearrangements spanning V, D and J were amplified using mixed TRB-A/B primers. Each CDR3 protein gets one entry after TCRdb re-called the multiplex PCR reads with MiXCR. The sample records 9,400 or so distinct CDR3 sequences, roughly two fifths being singletons. This receptor was obtained from a human donor in good health. The rearrangement links TRBV11-1 to TRBJ2-7, with a tentative D call TRBD2 (5 bases). The sequencing sample was made of blood. The CDR3 nucleotides read TGTGCCAGCAGCCCCGCTCCGGGGAAAGGCTACGAGCAGTACTTC. This codes for CASSPAPGKGYEQYF.